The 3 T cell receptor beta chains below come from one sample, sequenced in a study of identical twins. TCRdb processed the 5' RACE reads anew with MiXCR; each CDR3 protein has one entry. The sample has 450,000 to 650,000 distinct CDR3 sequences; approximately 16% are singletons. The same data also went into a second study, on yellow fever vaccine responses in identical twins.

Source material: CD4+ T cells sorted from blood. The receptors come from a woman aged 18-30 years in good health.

CDR3 DNA sequence: TGTGCCAGCAGGGCTCCCCGACGGCCGGGATTCTACGAGCAGTACTTC. Protein product: CASRAPRRPGFYEQYF. J is TRBJ2-7 and V is TRBV12-3 or TRBV12-4, with a weak D call TRBD2 (5 bases). This CDR3 has 16 amino acids. The V end was cut by 6 bases, the J end by 3 bases, with 21 bases between.

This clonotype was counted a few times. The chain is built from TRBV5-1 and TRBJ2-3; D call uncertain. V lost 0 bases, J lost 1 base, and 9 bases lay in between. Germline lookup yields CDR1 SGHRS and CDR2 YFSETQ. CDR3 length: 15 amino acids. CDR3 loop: CASSLEAKRTDTQYF. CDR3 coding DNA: TGCGCCAGCAGCTTGGAGGCCAAGCGCACAGATACGCAGTATTTT. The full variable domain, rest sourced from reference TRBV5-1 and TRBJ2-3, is KAGVTQTPRYLIKTRGQQVTLSCSPISGHRSVSWYQQTPGQGLQFLFEYFSETQRNKGNFPGRFSGRQFSNSRSEMNVSTLELGDSALYLCASSLEAKRTDTQYFGPGTRLTVL.

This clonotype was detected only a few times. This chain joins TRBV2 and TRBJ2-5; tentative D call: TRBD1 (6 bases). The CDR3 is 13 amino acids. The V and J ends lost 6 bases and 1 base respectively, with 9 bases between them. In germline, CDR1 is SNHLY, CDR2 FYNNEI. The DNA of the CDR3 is TGTGCCAGCAGGAGACAGGTCCAAGAGACCCAGTACTTC. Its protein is CASRRQVQETQYF.